The clone carrying this T cell receptor (beta chain) has only a few counts. Antigen unknown. These data originate in a study of CD4 T cells in relation to SARS-CoV-2 and coronaviruses. Germline lookup yields CDR1 SGHRS and CDR2 YFSETQ. This CDR3 comprises 16 residues. V dropped 0 bases and J dropped 7; count of bases not matched to a gene: 5. Data came from immunoSEQ multiplex PCR; TCRdb stores just in-frame clones and leaves some out. The repertoire consists of 9,500 to 15,000 clones, with roughly three quarters occurring once and the leading ten covering approximately 8%. CD4+ T cells from unexposed donors were obtained before the COVID-19 pandemic (2011-2018). CD4+ T cells were isolated from the cells after about ten days of culture. Fresh IL-2 medium replaced half the medium on days 3 and 7. Findings of the study overall: In roughly 65% of donors, memory CD4+ clonotypes crossrecognized SARS-CoV-2 and at least one common cold coronavirus spike.

What was sequenced was CD4+ T cells from PBMCs, cultured in vitro. The clonotype comes from a human donor in good health. V is TRBV5-1 and J is TRBJ2-2, with TRBD1 identical over 11 bases. The CDR3 DNA is TGCGCCAGCAGCTTGGAGGACAGGGGGCTGGTCGGGGAGCTGTTTTTT. Residues: CASSLEDRGLVGELFF.